This entry lists 7 T cell receptor beta chains sequenced from one sample in a study of cytomegalovirus exposure and HLA in healthy donors. PCR involved 60 Vbeta and 13 Jbeta primers. Using immunoSEQ multiplex PCR, the repertoire was profiled, and TCRdb retains in-frame clones only, with some absent. The profile shows about 160,000 clones, approximately 82% of them singletons. The material sequenced was PBMCs. The receptors derive from a male donor in good health and CMV-seropositive.

The rearrangement joins TRBV5-4 to TRBJ1-2; 7 bases are shared with TRBD1. The junction had 9 bases not matched to a gene; V was cut back by 0 bases and J by 7 bases. Germline lookup yields CDR1 SGHNT and CDR2 YYREEE (reference sequence). This CDR3 has 15 amino acids. CDR3 loop: CASSLGYRQGSGYTF. Here the CDR3 DNA reads TGTGCCAGCAGCTTGGGCTACCGACAGGGAAGTGGCTACACCTTC.

This clone has a single count. Its ends do not fully match the called genes, so a read error is possible. CDR3: CAGSGTASNYGYTF. The CDR3 DNA is TGTGCCGGTAGCGGGACAGCATCTAACTATGGCTACACCTTC. This sequence joins TRBV19 and TRBJ1-2; 7 bases fit TRBD1. This CDR3 region has 14 residues. Germline assignment: CDR1 LNHDA and CDR2 SQIVND (reference sequence).

The rearrangement joins TRBV18 to TRBJ1-1, with 10 positions matching TRBD1. CDR3 length: 16 residues. V shed 3 bases, J shed 0 bases, and the junction held 4 bases outside the gene matches. In germline, CDR1 is KGHSH, CDR2 LQKENI. The CDR3 reads CASSPGTGEMNTEAFF. CDR3 nucleotide sequence: TGTGCCAGCTCACCTGGGACAGGGGAAATGAACACTGAAGCTTTCTTT.

The chain is built from TRBV6-5 and TRBJ2-7; 7 positions agree with TRBD1. The CDR3 runs to 14 residues. Trimming removed 2 bases from V and 2 bases from J; junction bases left unmatched: 3. Germline V CDR1 and CDR2: MNHEY, SVGAGI. The CDR3 nucleotides read TGTGCCAGCAGTTACACAACAGGGGCCTACGAGCAGTACTTC. The encoded protein is CASSYTTGAYEQYF.

This chain uses TRBV11-2 with TRBJ1-2; 10 bases agree with TRBD1. Germline lookup yields CDR1 SGHAT and CDR2 FQNNGV. The ends lost 3 bases at V and 8 bases at J; junction bases unmatched: 18. The CDR3 loop spans 18 amino acids. CDR3 loop: CASSFRRQGAQHSRGYTF. CDR3 nucleotide sequence: TGTGCCAGCAGCTTCAGAAGACAGGGGGCTCAACACTCCAGGGGCTACACCTTC. The complete variable domain, with remaining parts taken from reference TRBV11-2 and TRBJ1-2, reads EAGVAQSPRYKIIEKRQSVAFWCNPISGHATLYWYQQILGQGPKLLIQFQNNGVVDDSQLPKDRFSAERLKGVDSTLKIQPAKLEDSAVYLCASSFRRQGAQHSRGYTFGSGTRLTVV.

The gene calls are TRBV7-9 and TRBJ2-5; TRBD1 matches at 9 bases. V lost 4 bases to trimming and J lost 3 bases; unmatched junction nucleotides: 3. This CDR3 has 14 amino acids. Germline CDR1 SEHNR, CDR2 FQNEAQ (reference sequence). CDR3 in DNA: TGTGCCAGCAGCTATGGGGACAGGGAAGAGACCCAGTACTTC. Translation: CASSYGDREETQYF.

This clone was found once. The chain links TRBV9 to TRBJ1-4; 7 nucleotides agree with TRBD1. Germline V gene sequence: CDR1 SGDLS, CDR2 YYNGEE. CDR3 length: 14 amino acids. J lost 8 bases, V lost 2 bases, and 6 bases had no gene match. Here the CDR3 DNA reads TGTGCCAGCAGCGTTACAGGGGTGAGGGAAAAACTGTTTTTT. It translates to CASSVTGVREKLFF.